Each of the 3 T cell receptor beta chains below was sequenced from the same sample in a study of blood T cell repertoires in COVID-19. Assay used: immunoSEQ multiplex PCR; TCRdb lists only in-frame clones, some missing. The repertoire holds around 140,000 clones, more than 60% seen once, with less than 2.5% in the top ten. Specimen: peripheral blood. These receptor sequences come from a woman in her sixties or seventies with acute or convalescent COVID-19.

This sequence joins TRBV7-2 and TRBJ2-1, with D tentatively TRBD2 (6 bases). There are 17 residues in the CDR3. Trimming removed 1 base from V and 7 bases from J, with 20 bases in between. CDR1 and CDR2 (germline): SGHTA, FQGNSA. This CDR3 reads CASSLVLLAQNWNEQFF. Here the CDR3 DNA reads TGTGCCAGCAGCTTAGTTCTACTAGCCCAAAACTGGAATGAGCAGTTCTTC. The full variable domain, its missing parts supplied by reference TRBV7-2 and TRBJ2-1, is GAGVSQSPSNKVTEKGKDVELRCDPISGHTALYWYRQSLGQGLEFLIYFQGNSAPDKSGLPSDRFSAERTGGSVSTLTIQRTQQEDSAVYLCASSLVLLAQNWNEQFFGPGTRLTVL.

Only a few counts were recorded for this clone. The rearrangement joins TRBV2 to TRBJ1-5; the match to TRBD1 covers 7 bases. CDR3 length: 15 residues. V shed 8 bases, J shed 5 bases, and the junction held 12 bases outside the gene matches. The V gene's germline CDR1 is SNHLY and CDR2 FYNNEI. The CDR3 DNA follows: TGTGCCAGCGGGGTATCCGGGACAGCTTATCAGCCCCAGCATTTT. Protein sequence: CASGVSGTAYQPQHF.

V and J are TRBV7-9 and TRBJ2-1, with TRBD2 identical over 10 bases. Germline-derived CDR1 and CDR2 are SEHNR and FQNEAQ (reference sequence). Trimming took 0 bases from V and 2 from J; bases not matched to a gene: 4. The CDR3 extends over 17 amino acids. The DNA for the CDR3 is TGTGCCAGCAGCTTAGCTAGCGGGAGGCTACCCTACAATGAGCAGTTCTTC. This sequence encodes CASSLASGRLPYNEQFF.